These 19 T cell receptor beta chains were all obtained from the same sample, sequenced in a study of T cells in Graves' hyperthyroidism and ophthalmopathy. Amplified regions were TCR beta CDR3 sequences from RNA transcripts. Primed by the HTBI set, a first-round RT-PCR was run on the TCR CDR3. TCRdb re-analysed the multiplex PCR reads in MiXCR, keeping a single row per CDR3 protein. The sample shows 600,000 to 700,000 distinct CDR3 sequences, roughly 46% of them seen only once. Source material: peripheral blood or thyroid tissue (not recorded which). The receptors stem from an adult man with Graves' disease, either hyperthyroidism or ophthalmopathy (not recorded which).

This clonotype showed up just a few times. This rearrangement joins TRBV7-6 to TRBJ2-7; 7 positions match TRBD1. J gave up 0 bases and V 5 bases, and 13 bases lay outside the gene matches. The CDR3 covers 17 residues. Germline-derived CDR1 and CDR2 are SGHVS and FNYEAQ. This chain's CDR3 is CASSQNTLTGTSYEQYF. CDR3 coding DNA: TGTGCCAGCAGCCAGAACACGTTGACAGGGACCTCCTACGAGCAGTACTTC. The full variable domain, with the rest looked up from reference TRBV7-6 and TRBJ2-7, is GAGVSQSPRYKVTKRGQDVALRCDPISGHVSLYWYRQALGQGPEFLTYFNYEAQQDKSGLPNDRFSAERPEGSISTLTIQRTEQRDSAMYRCASSQNTLTGTSYEQYFGPGTRLTVT.

This clonotype came up many times. This chain joins TRBV7-6 and TRBJ1-3; D unresolved. V lost 0 bases, J lost 0 bases, and 6 bases lay in between. CDR1 SGHVS and CDR2 FNYEAQ come from the germline V gene. The CDR3 sequence is 15 residues long. The CDR3, as DNA: TGTGCCAGCAGCTTAGCCTCGAGCTCTGGAAACACCATATATTTT. Its protein product is CASSLASSSGNTIYF.

The V call is TRBV29-1, the J call TRBJ1-4; D is perhaps TRBD1 (6 bases). Germline V lookup: CDR1 SQVTM, CDR2 ANQGSEA. Trimming took off 7 bases at V and 7 bases at J, with 16 bases between the two ends. The CDR3 runs to 13 residues. The CDR3 nucleotides read TGCAGCGGGACTCAGGGGTTTGGTGAAAAACTGTTTTTT. Translation gives CSGTQGFGEKLFF. Complete variable domain (other parts from reference TRBV29-1 and TRBJ1-4): SAVISQKPSRDICQRGTSLTIQCQVDSQVTMMFWYRQQPGQSLTLIATANQGSEATYESGFVIDKFPISRPNLTFSTLTVSNMSPEDSSIYLCSGTQGFGEKLFFGSGTQLSVL.

The table lists this clonotype with many counts. The chain recombines TRBV12-5 with TRBJ2-7, with 7 nucleotides matching TRBD1. The CDR3 is 14 residues long. With V trimmed by 2 bases and J by 3 bases, 4 bases remained unmatched. Germline loops: CDR1 LGHNT, CDR2 FRNRAP. The CDR3 nucleotides read TGTGCTAGTGGTTTGACAGGGGACGTCTACGAGCAGTACTTC. Protein sequence: CASGLTGDVYEQYF.

This clonotype has at least ten counts. CDR3 sequence reads: CASSLGTNSPLHF. The DNA for the CDR3 is TGTGCCAGCAGTTTGGGTACTAATTCACCCCTCCACTTT. The rearrangement links TRBV27 to TRBJ1-6; unclear D gene. CDR3 size: 13 residues. Germline CDR1 reads MNHEY; CDR2 reads SMNVEV (reference sequence). V was trimmed by 3 bases and J by 6 bases, leaving 6 bases between them.

This clonotype appeared a few times. The chain carries TRBV12-3 or TRBV12-4 and TRBJ1-1; TRBD1 might be the D (6 bases). CDR3 length: 12 residues. The ends were cut back, 7 bases at V and 5 bases at J, with 11 bases in the middle. This chain's CDR3 is CASNLQGTEAFF. The DNA for the CDR3 is TGTGCCAGCAACCTACAGGGTACTGAAGCTTTCTTT.

A note on this clonotype: The junction departs from the called germline gene at one end, perhaps through a read error. V is TRBV5-1 and J is TRBJ2-5; the D gene is possibly TRBD2 (7 bases). Per the germline V gene, CDR1 is SGHRS and CDR2 is YFSETQ. The CDR3 sequence is 15 residues long. In nucleotides, the CDR3 is TGCGCCAGCAGCTTGAGCGGCGGGGGCCAAGGGACCCAGTACTTC. Amino acids: CASSLSGGGQGTQYF.

A note on this clonotype: One base away lies a much larger clone, so this may be a sequencing read error. V is TRBV5-1 and J is TRBJ1-1; no clear D. Germline loops: CDR1 SGHRS, CDR2 YFSETQ. This CDR3 has 13 residues. The CDR3 DNA is TGCGCCAGCAGCTTCACAGCGAACATTGAAGCTTTCTTT. Translation: CASSFTANIEAFF.

The CDR3 spells CASSRNTGDNSPLHF. CDR3 coding DNA: TGCGCCAGCAGCCGAAACACAGGGGACAATTCACCCCTCCACTTT. J is TRBJ1-6 and V is TRBV4-1; 7 bases map to TRBD1. The germline V gene has CDR1 MGHRA and CDR2 YSYEKL. V shed 4 bases and J 7 bases; nucleotides not matched to a gene: 7. This CDR3 region has 15 residues.

The chain employs TRBV12-5 and TRBJ2-7; TRBD1 matches at 10 bases. This CDR3 is built from 15 residues. Germline V gene sequence: CDR1 LGHNT, CDR2 FRNRAP. V was pared by 5 bases and J by 7 bases, with 11 bases of the junction left unmatched. DNA for the CDR3: TGTGCTAGTGGTCCCTCGCCGGGACAGGGGTATGAGCAGTACTTC. This sequence encodes CASGPSPGQGYEQYF.

The chain recombines TRBV13 with TRBJ1-1, with a weak D call TRBD1 (5 bases). CDR1 PRHDT and CDR2 FYEKMQ come from the germline V gene (reference sequence). The CDR3 loop spans 14 amino acids. With 5 bases removed from V and 4 bases from J, the gap between germline ends came to 14 bases. DNA for the CDR3: TGTGCCAGCAGCACCCTCGGGGGGGGCACTGAAGCTTTCTTT. This translates into CASSTLGGGTEAFF.

The V gene is TRBV7-6, the J gene TRBJ1-6; the D is unclear. The V and J ends lost 4 bases and 10 bases respectively, with 14 bases between them. This CDR3 comprises 14 residues. Germline V gene sequence: CDR1 SGHVS, CDR2 FNYEAQ. CDR3 loop: CASSYGILSSPLHF. The CDR3 DNA reads TGTGCCAGCAGCTACGGGATTTTATCATCACCCCTCCACTTT.

The chain joins TRBV10-2 to TRBJ1-2; 8 nucleotides line up with TRBD1. Germline trimming cut 6 bases from V and 13 bases from J; bases unmatched to any gene: 7. The CDR3 runs to 11 residues. Germline loops: CDR1 WSHSY, CDR2 SAAADI. The CDR3 DNA is TGCGCCAGCAGCTCAGGGGGCTGGGTCACCTTC. Its protein is CASSSGGWVTF.

This chain connects TRBV7-9 to TRBJ1-2; D is uncertain. Between the trimmed V and J ends, which lost 0 bases and 7 bases, there was a span of 9 bases. The CDR3 is 13 residues long. The germline CDR1 and CDR2 sequences are SEHNR and FQNEAQ (reference sequence). CDR3 bases: TGTGCCAGCAGCTTAGCAGGCCTCAGTGGCTACACCTTC. This sequence encodes CASSLAGLSGYTF.

This clonotype was seen many times. The V and J genes are TRBV29-1 and TRBJ1-5, with D maybe TRBD1 (6 bases). Trimming pared 5 bases from V and 4 bases from J, leaving 9 bases between. The germline V gene has CDR1 SQVTM and CDR2 ANQGSEA. This CDR3 has 12 amino acids. The CDR3 DNA is TGCAGCGTTCTGCAGGGGAATCAGCCCCAGCATTTT. Encoded protein: CSVLQGNQPQHF.

This clonotype was picked up many times. The chain links TRBV25-1 to TRBJ2-7; D is ambiguous. Looked up from germline, CDR1 is MGHDK and CDR2 is SYGVNS. Trimming removed 3 bases from V and 4 bases from J, with 4 bases in between. This CDR3 contains 11 residues. CDR3 sequence reads: CASSEIYEQYF. The CDR3, as DNA: TGTGCCAGCAGTGAGATATACGAGCAGTACTTC.

The chain employs TRBV5-1 and TRBJ1-5; 7 bases align to TRBD1. The CDR3 runs 15 residues. The J segment lost 4 bases and the V segment lost 4 bases, leaving 8 bases of the junction unmatched. Germline V gene data show CDR1 as SGHRS and CDR2 as YFSETQ. Here the CDR3 DNA reads TGCGCCAGCAGCCCTTGGACAGGCCCGAATCAGCCCCAGCATTTT. Amino acids: CASSPWTGPNQPQHF.

This sequence joins TRBV20-1 and TRBJ2-2; D uncertain. The CDR3 runs 15 residues. Looked up from germline, CDR1 is DFQATT and CDR2 is SNEGSKA (reference sequence). Trimming took 2 bases from V and 0 from J, leaving 10 bases between them. Here the CDR3 reads CSARSVTANTGELFF. CDR3 in DNA: TGCAGTGCTAGATCGGTGACCGCGAACACCGGGGAGCTGTTTTTT.

On this clonotype: The junction does not match germline at one end; this may be a read error. This sequence joins TRBV7-2 and TRBJ1-1; TRBD1 matches at 7 bases. Germline CDR1 is SGHTA and CDR2 is FQGNSA. The CDR3 contains 14 residues. This chain's CDR3 is CASRYGDSGTEASF. The CDR3, as DNA: TGTGCCAGCAGGTACGGGGACAGTGGCACTGAAGCTTCCTTT.